The T cell receptor (beta chain) described here comes from a study of T cell responses to AZD1222 COVID-19 vaccine (dated by TCRdb to 2020 to 2023). Turning to the overall study: A total of just over 230 trial participants underwent TCR sequencing, of whom more than 200 had received two doses of AZD1222 and 26 had received two doses of the MenACWY control vaccine. Trial participants were enrolled by age into 18-55, 56-69 and 70-plus year subgroups, with about 150, 28 and 57 TCR-sequenced participants respectively.

This clone was counted a few times. Its antigen is not yet known. The record has no base qualities; no much larger clone is one base away. The CDR3 regions of human TCRbeta chains were analyzed by immunosequencing. As for the original processing: Repertoire TCRs were checked for matches against a reference library of SARS-CoV-2-specific TCRs that had been generated using the MIRA antigen-specificity platform. Breadth was defined as the fraction of unique TCRs that were SARS-CoV-2-associated, and depth was defined as the fraction of total T cells that were SARS-CoV-2-associated. Each spike-specific TCR was assigned to its reactive spike region and to a CD4 or CD8 class using the MIRA data. Log10-transformed breadth and depth values were compared by one-way ANOVA with Sidak's multiple comparisons tests. Entries here come from immuneACCESS through TCRdb and include only in-frame sequences with V and J called. Some clones fail to appear in such tables; in the studies checked, an unresolved V gene covers under half of the shortfall, and the cause of the remainder is unknown. The DNA was the basis for D and trimming; V, J and clone size are from that table. This sample is represented by around 160,000 clones; around 86% of them were singletons. Roughly 4.5% of the sample is in the top ten clones.

Study-level results and caveats: The whole spike protein was spanned by vaccine-associated CD4 TCRs, and dominant responses were seen in regions 160-218 and 743-854. Nearly half of unique spike-specific TCRs reportedly recognized epitopes outside regions mutated in the B.1.351 and B.1.1.7 variants. Because no day 14 peak-response samples were available, repertoires were characterized only after the peak T cell response. Spike-specific TCR breadth and depth rose significantly after two AZD1222 doses compared with day 0 and with MenACWY recipients. Conclusions about previously exposed vaccinees are limited, since just six AZD1222 recipients were seropositive for SARS-CoV-2 at baseline. Most participants were white British and females outnumbered males, and the authors suggested that clonal diversity may have been underestimated. In the small 56-69-year group, the increase in depth fell short of significance, most likely because of low power.

The time point tag for this specimen amounts to: baseline before first vaccination. The treatment or condition tag for this specimen amounts to: meningococcal conjugate vaccine given as trial control. The vaccinee samples were drawn from two UK trials, COV001 and COV002, one of which was a single-blind randomized controlled phase 2/3 trial testing AZD1222 (ChAdOx1 nCoV-19) in healthy adults. Trial participant PBMC samples were collected at day 0 and day 28 after the second dose for TCRbeta chain sequencing. The source was peripheral blood, collected on day 0 of MenACWY control vaccination. The clonotype originates from an adult in good health.

The CDR3 has the sequence CASSQDYSPGGTEAFF. The base sequence is TGTGCCAGCAGCCAAGATTACAGCCCAGGCGGGACTGAAGCTTTCTTT. Recombination connected TRBV3-1 (or the pseudogene TRBV3-2) to TRBJ1-1; no confident D gene assignment can be made. The CDR3, cysteine through phenylalanine, is 16 amino acids long. This entry keeps only the CDR3 DNA: 48 bases, framed from base 1. CDR1 and CDR2 (LGHDT, YNNKEL) derive from the germline V gene (reference sequence). The V end loses 0 bases and the J end loses 5 bases, and a stretch of 16 bases separates them.